This TCR beta chain was captured by sequencing in a study of T cell responses to AZD1222 COVID-19 vaccine (dated by TCRdb to about 2021). As for the study more broadly: AZD1222 recipients whose second dose came at about 4 weeks and those whose second dose came at about 12 weeks were combined into one group, since spike-specific TCR depth and breadth did not differ between the two schedules. TCR sequencing was performed for 230 to 250 trial participants, of whom about 200 were given two doses of AZD1222 and some 26 were given two doses of MenACWY control vaccine. Trial participants were enrolled by age into 18-55, 56-69 and 70-plus year subgroups, with around 140, 26 and 57 TCR-sequenced participants respectively. General findings and caveats noted by the study authors: Because no day 14 peak-response samples were available, repertoires were characterized only after the peak T cell response. Most participants were white British and females outnumbered males, and the authors suggested that clonal diversity may have been underestimated. CD4 TCRs associated with the vaccine covered the entire spike protein, and the dominant responses were in regions 160-218 and 743-854. Conclusions about previously exposed vaccinees are limited because only a handful of AZD1222 recipients were SARS-CoV-2 seropositive at baseline. After two AZD1222 doses, spike-specific TCR breadth and depth were significantly higher than at day 0 and than in MenACWY recipients. The 56-69-year group was small, and its depth increase did not reach significance, likely because of low power. Epitopes outside the regions mutated in the B.1.351 and B.1.1.7 variants were reportedly recognized by nearly half of the unique spike-specific TCRs.

Unmatched junction bases come to 8, with V trimmed by 8 bases and J by 7 bases. CDR1 is given as SGHTA and CDR2 as FQGNSA, both from the germline V gene. Counted from cysteine to phenylalanine, this CDR3 has 14 amino acids. The CDR3 DNA has 42 bases and is translated from base 1. The CDR3 regions of human TCRbeta chains were analyzed by immunosequencing. The study's processing was this. TCRs in the repertoires were matched against a reference library of SARS-CoV-2-specific TCRs that had been generated with the MIRA antigen-specificity platform. Breadth was defined as the fraction of unique TCRs that were SARS-CoV-2-associated. Depth was defined as the fraction of total T cells that were SARS-CoV-2-associated. Using the MIRA data, each spike-specific TCR was mapped to the spike region that the TCR reacts to and placed in a CD4 or CD8 class. Log10-transformed breadth and depth values were compared by one-way ANOVA with Sidak's multiple comparisons tests. What TCRdb holds here is the immuneACCESS table cut down to in-frame rearrangements. Part of the clones is not present; checked against another copy, under half of the missing clones reflect an unresolved V gene, and the others are unexplained. V and J calls and clone size are those listed in that table; D and trimming were worked out from the DNA. Across this sample there are about 120,000 clones, with around nine tenths seen only once. In total, the top ten clones hold around 1.7% of the sample.

As concerns this clone: Its target antigen remains unknown. The record has no base qualities; no much larger clone is one base away.

The time point label here, explained by the study, means: baseline before first vaccination. Vaccinee samples were obtained from the UK trials COV001 and COV002, which included a single-blind randomized controlled phase 2/3 trial of AZD1222 (ChAdOx1 nCoV-19) in healthy adults. For TCRbeta chain sequencing, PBMC samples were collected from trial participants at day 0 and at day 28 after the second dose. The chain links TRBV7-2 with TRBJ1-2, with 12 junctional bases fitting TRBD1. This sample comprised peripheral blood, obtained on day 0 of AZD1222 vaccination. This receptor was obtained from an adult in good health. The nucleotide sequence reads as follows: TGTGCCAGCGAGGAGGGACAGGGGGCGGGTGGCTACACCTTC. Its translation reads: CASEEGQGAGGYTF.